This T cell receptor (beta chain) was recovered during a study of cytomegalovirus exposure and HLA in healthy donors. Findings of the study overall: The authors confirmed in vitro that a few CMV-associated chains were specific for CMV antigens. The study found most TCR sequences rare, yet found some public TCRs in many donors. Cytomegalovirus status was reportedly diagnosed by the classifier with high sensitivity and specificity.

Details on this clone: The target antigen is unknown.

Repertoires were generated with immunoSEQ multiplex PCR, while TCRdb's copy carries only in-frame clones and drops some. The sample lists 95,000 to 150,000 clones, roughly 95% seen once, with 1.5% to 2% in the top ten. The donors were members of the roughly 120-subject validation cohort (separate from the approximately 670-subject first cohort). The CDR3 has 13 amino acids. Germline trimming cut 4 bases from V and 3 bases from J; bases unmatched to any gene: 4. Germline V gives CDR1 SQVTM, CDR2 ANQGSEA. The V gene is TRBV29-1, the J gene TRBJ1-1, with 8 bases lining up with TRBD1. The sequenced sample was PBMCs. The TCR sequence derives from a man aged 18-30 years in good health and CMV-seronegative. CDR3: CSVGRDRYTEAFF. CDR3 in DNA: TGCAGCGTTGGGAGGGACAGGTACACTGAAGCTTTCTTT. Filled out from reference TRBV29-1 and TRBJ1-1, the complete variable domain reads SAVISQKPSRDICQRGTSLTIQCQVDSQVTMMFWYRQQPGQSLTLIATANQGSEATYESGFVIDKFPISRPNLTFSTLTVSNMSPEDSSIYLCSVGRDRYTEAFFGQGTRLTVV.